The clone carrying this TCR beta chain was counted only a few times. Antigen: not known. This sample is drawn from a study of cytomegalovirus exposure and HLA in healthy donors. Whole-study findings and limits: The study listed 164 cytomegalovirus-associated TCR beta chains.

Researchers ran the PCR with 60 Vbeta and 13 Jbeta primers. Assay: immunoSEQ multiplex PCR; the TCRdb copy retains only in-frame clones and omits some. Of some 140,000 clones listed, roughly four fifths are singletons. CDR3 size: 16 residues. Trimming cost V 5 bases and J 10 bases; bases outside gene matches: 11. Per the germline V gene, CDR1 is SNHLY and CDR2 is FYNNEI. The clonotype comes from a woman in her forties in good health and CMV-seronegative. This chain joins TRBV2 and TRBJ2-5, with 15 positions matching TRBD2. The sample consisted of PBMCs. The DNA for the CDR3 is TGTGCCAGCAGTTATGGACTAGCGGGGGGGCCCGGTAGCCAGTACTTC. This gives the protein CASSYGLAGGPGSQYF.